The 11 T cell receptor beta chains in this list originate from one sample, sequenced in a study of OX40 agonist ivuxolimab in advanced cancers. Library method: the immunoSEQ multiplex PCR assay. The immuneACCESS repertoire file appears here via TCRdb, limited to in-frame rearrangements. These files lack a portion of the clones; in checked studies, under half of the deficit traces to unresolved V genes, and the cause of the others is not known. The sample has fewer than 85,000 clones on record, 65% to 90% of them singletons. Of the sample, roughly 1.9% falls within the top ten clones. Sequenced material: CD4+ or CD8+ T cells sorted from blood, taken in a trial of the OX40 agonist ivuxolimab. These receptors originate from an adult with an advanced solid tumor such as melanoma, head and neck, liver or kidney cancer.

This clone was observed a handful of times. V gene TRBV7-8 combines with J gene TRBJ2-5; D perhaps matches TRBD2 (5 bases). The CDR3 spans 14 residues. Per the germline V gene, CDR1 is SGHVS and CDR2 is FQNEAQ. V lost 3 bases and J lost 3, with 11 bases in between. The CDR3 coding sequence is TGTGCCAGCAGCTTGTCCCAGACTAAAGAGACCCAGTACTTC. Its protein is CASSLSQTKETQYF.

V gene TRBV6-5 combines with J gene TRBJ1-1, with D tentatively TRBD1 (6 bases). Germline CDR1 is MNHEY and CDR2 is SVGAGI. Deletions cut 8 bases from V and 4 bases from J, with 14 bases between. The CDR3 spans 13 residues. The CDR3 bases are TGTGCCAGCGAGCACAGGGAGGGCACTGAAGCTTTCTTT. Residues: CASEHREGTEAFF.

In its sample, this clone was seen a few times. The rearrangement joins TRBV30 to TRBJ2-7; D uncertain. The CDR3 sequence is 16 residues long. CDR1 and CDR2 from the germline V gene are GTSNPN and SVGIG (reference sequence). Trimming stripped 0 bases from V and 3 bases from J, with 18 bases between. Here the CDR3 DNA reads TGTGCCTGGAGTGTACCCCGCTTTGGAAACAGCTACGAGCAGTACTTC. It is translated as CAWSVPRFGNSYEQYF.

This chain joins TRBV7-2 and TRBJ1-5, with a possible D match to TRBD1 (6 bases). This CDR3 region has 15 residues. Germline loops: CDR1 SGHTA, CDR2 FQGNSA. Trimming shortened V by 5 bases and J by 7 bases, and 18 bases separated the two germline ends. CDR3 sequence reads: CASSPVWGGAQPQHF. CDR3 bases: TGTGCCAGCAGCCCCGTCTGGGGGGGCGCACAGCCCCAGCATTTT. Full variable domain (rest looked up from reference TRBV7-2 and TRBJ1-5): GAGVSQSPSNKVTEKGKDVELRCDPISGHTALYWYRQSLGQGLEFLIYFQGNSAPDKSGLPSDRFSAERTGGSVSTLTIQRTQQEDSAVYLCASSPVWGGAQPQHFGDGTRLSIL.

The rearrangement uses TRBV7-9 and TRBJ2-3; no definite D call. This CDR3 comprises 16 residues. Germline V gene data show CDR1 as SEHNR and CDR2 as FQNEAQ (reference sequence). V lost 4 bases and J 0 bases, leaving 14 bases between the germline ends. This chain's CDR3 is CASSSRGVVSTDTQYF. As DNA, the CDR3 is TGTGCCAGCAGCTCGCGAGGAGTTGTTAGCACAGATACGCAGTATTTT.

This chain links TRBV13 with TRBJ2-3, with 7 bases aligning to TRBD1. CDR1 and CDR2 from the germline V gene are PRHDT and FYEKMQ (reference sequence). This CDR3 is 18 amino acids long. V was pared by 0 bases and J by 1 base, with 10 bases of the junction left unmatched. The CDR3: CASSLGHRGKARTDTQYF. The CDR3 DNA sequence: TGTGCCAGCAGCTTAGGCCACAGGGGAAAGGCGCGCACAGATACGCAGTATTTT.

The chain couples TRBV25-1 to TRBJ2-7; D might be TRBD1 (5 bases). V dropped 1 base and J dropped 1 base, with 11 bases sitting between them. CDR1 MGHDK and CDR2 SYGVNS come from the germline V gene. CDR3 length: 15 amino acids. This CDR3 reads CASSESLGHSYEQYF. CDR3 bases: TGTGCCAGCAGTGAATCCCTGGGGCATTCCTACGAGCAGTACTTC.

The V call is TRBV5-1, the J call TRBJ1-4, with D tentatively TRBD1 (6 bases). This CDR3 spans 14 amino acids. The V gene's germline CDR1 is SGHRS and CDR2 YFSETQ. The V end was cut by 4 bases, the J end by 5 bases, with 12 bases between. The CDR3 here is CASSKQGLNEKLFF. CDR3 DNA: TGCGCCAGCAGCAAACAGGGACTAAATGAAAAACTGTTTTTT.

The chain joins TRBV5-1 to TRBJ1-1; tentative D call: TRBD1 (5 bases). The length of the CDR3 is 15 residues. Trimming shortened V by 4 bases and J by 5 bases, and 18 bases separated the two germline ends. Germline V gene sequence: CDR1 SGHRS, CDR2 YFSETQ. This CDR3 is CASSPGPPRGTEAFF. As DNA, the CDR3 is TGCGCCAGCAGCCCTGGACCCCCTAGGGGAACTGAAGCTTTCTTT.

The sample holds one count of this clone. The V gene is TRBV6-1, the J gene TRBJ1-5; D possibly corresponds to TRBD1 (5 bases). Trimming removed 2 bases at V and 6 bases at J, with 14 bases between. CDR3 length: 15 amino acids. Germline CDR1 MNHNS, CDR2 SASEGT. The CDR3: CASSEFWDGIQPQHF. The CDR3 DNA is TGTGCCAGCAGTGAATTCTGGGACGGAATTCAGCCCCAGCATTTT.

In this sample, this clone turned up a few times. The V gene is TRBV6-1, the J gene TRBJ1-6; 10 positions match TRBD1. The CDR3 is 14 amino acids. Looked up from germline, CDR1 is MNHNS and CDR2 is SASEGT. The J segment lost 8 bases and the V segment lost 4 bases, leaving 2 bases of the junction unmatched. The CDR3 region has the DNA TGTGCCAGCAGTGCGGGACAGGGGTATTCACCCCTCCACTTT. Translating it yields CASSAGQGYSPLHF.